These 20 T cell receptor beta chains originate from one sample sequenced in a study of blood T cell repertoires in COVID-19. Sequencing was performed with immunoSEQ multiplex PCR; in TCRdb, only in-frame clones are kept and a portion is missing. This sample has 100,000 to 140,000 clones, with roughly 88% found just once. Sequenced: peripheral blood. The receptors were gathered from a man aged 50-59 years with active or convalescent COVID-19.

The rearrangement joins TRBV19 to TRBJ1-2, with D tentatively TRBD1 (5 bases). The CDR3 runs 13 residues. CDR1 is LNHDA, CDR2 SQIVND, per germline (reference sequence). The V end lost 3 bases, the J end lost 7 bases, and 12 bases lay between the germline ends. CDR3 loop: CASSIQGGFGYTF. CDR3 nucleotide sequence: TGTGCCAGTAGTATTCAGGGTGGGTTTGGCTACACCTTC.

This chain uses TRBV7-2 with TRBJ1-1, with D unresolved. The CDR3 is made up of 15 amino acids. V lost 5 bases, J lost 5 bases, and 18 bases lay in between. Germline CDR1 SGHTA, CDR2 FQGNSA. This chain's CDR3 is CASSPDIGRWTEAFF. In nucleotides, the CDR3 is TGTGCCAGCAGCCCAGATATTGGGAGGTGGACTGAAGCTTTCTTT. The whole variable domain, remainder taken from reference TRBV7-2 and TRBJ1-1, is GAGVSQSPSNKVTEKGKDVELRCDPISGHTALYWYRQSLGQGLEFLIYFQGNSAPDKSGLPSDRFSAERTGGSVSTLTIQRTQQEDSAVYLCASSPDIGRWTEAFFGQGTRLTVV.

This chain uses TRBV7-2 with TRBJ2-7; 9 bases agree with TRBD2. The CDR3 totals 14 residues. Trimming took 3 bases from V and 0 from J; bases not matched to a gene: 0. Germline CDR1 SGHTA, CDR2 FQGNSA. The CDR3 protein is CASSLTSGSYEQYF. The CDR3 DNA reads TGTGCCAGCAGCTTGACTAGCGGCTCCTACGAGCAGTACTTC.

The chain uses TRBV6-2 or TRBV6-3 and TRBJ1-5, with D possibly matching TRBD1 (5 bases). CDR3 length: 19 amino acids. Germline V lookup: CDR1 MNHEY, CDR2 SVGEGT. V lost 0 bases, J lost 5 bases, and 23 bases lay in between. DNA of the CDR3: TGTGCCAGCAGTTACTCCTTGGAGTGGGGCCCAGGCGATTATCAGCCCCAGCATTTT. Its protein product is CASSYSLEWGPGDYQPQHF.

The rearrangement links TRBV7-9 to TRBJ2-2; 7 bases agree with TRBD1. J lost 7 bases, V lost 4 bases, and 12 bases had no gene match. CDR1 and CDR2 from the germline V gene are SEHNR and FQNEAQ (reference sequence). The CDR3 covers 16 residues. CDR3: CASSSKGSGGHGELFF. The CDR3 DNA reads as TGTGCCAGCAGCTCTAAGGGGTCAGGGGGACACGGGGAGCTGTTTTTT. The full variable domain, in which reference TRBV7-9 and TRBJ2-2 provide the parts outside the CDR3, is DTGVSQNPRHKITKRGQNVTFRCDPISEHNRLYWYRQTLGQGPEFLTYFQNEAQLEKSRLLSDRFSAERPKGSFSTLEIQRTEQGDSAMYLCASSSKGSGGHGELFFGEGSRLTVL.

This chain uses TRBV30 with TRBJ2-7; TRBD1 agrees at 7 bases. The CDR3 covers 14 residues. Germline CDR1 reads GTSNPN; CDR2 reads SVGIG (reference sequence). With V trimmed by 2 bases and J by 4 bases, 8 bases remained unmatched. CDR3 residues: CAWSPGTATYEQYF. The CDR3 DNA sequence: TGTGCCTGGAGTCCCGGGACAGCAACTTACGAGCAGTACTTC.

V usage is TRBV7-9 and J usage is TRBJ1-2, with D maybe TRBD1 (6 bases). The CDR3 has 15 residues. Deletions cut 1 base from V and 4 bases from J, with 13 bases between. Germline CDR1 reads SEHNR; CDR2 reads FQNEAQ (reference sequence). The CDR3 here is CASSLELDRPYGYTF. The CDR3 nucleotides are TGTGCCAGCAGCTTAGAGTTAGACAGGCCCTATGGCTACACCTTC. Filled out from reference TRBV7-9 and TRBJ1-2, the complete variable domain reads DTGVSQNPRHKITKRGQNVTFRCDPISEHNRLYWYRQTLGQGPEFLTYFQNEAQLEKSRLLSDRFSAERPKGSFSTLEIQRTEQGDSAMYLCASSLELDRPYGYTFGSGTRLTVV.

V gene TRBV5-1 combines with J gene TRBJ2-3; 7 nucleotides match TRBD1. The germline CDR1 and CDR2 sequences are SGHRS and YFSETQ. This CDR3 contains 15 residues. The ends lost 4 bases at V and 2 bases at J; junction bases unmatched: 7. The CDR3 region is CASSPRDRPTDTQYF. The CDR3 DNA follows: TGCGCCAGCAGCCCGAGGGACAGACCCACAGATACGCAGTATTTT. Filled out from reference TRBV5-1 and TRBJ2-3, the complete variable domain reads KAGVTQTPRYLIKTRGQQVTLSCSPISGHRSVSWYQQTPGQGLQFLFEYFSETQRNKGNFPGRFSGRQFSNSRSEMNVSTLELGDSALYLCASSPRDRPTDTQYFGPGTRLTVL.

The rearrangement links TRBV6-5 to TRBJ1-5; the match to TRBD1 covers 9 bases. J gave up 6 bases and V 7 bases, and 4 bases lay outside the gene matches. The V gene's germline CDR1 is MNHEY and CDR2 SVGAGI. CDR3 length: 13 residues. The CDR3, as DNA: TGTGCCAGCAACCGGGACAGGGTTCAGCCCCAGCATTTT. Translating gives CASNRDRVQPQHF.

This clone appeared a few times. This chain links TRBV2 with TRBJ1-5; 9 bases are a match to TRBD1. The CDR3 spans 14 residues. From germline, CDR1 is SNHLY and CDR2 FYNNEI. V was pared by 7 bases and J by 6 bases, with 7 bases of the junction left unmatched. As DNA, the CDR3 is TGTGCCAGCAACTTGGGACAGGGAGGTCAGCCCCAGCATTTT. It encodes CASNLGQGGQPQHF.

Note on this clone: The same CDR3 can be traced to other DNA sequences in this sample. This chain joins TRBV28 and TRBJ1-5, with D perhaps TRBD1 (5 bases). This CDR3 has 12 amino acids. Per the germline V gene, CDR1 is MDHEN and CDR2 is SYDVKM. The ends were cut back, 6 bases at V and 2 bases at J, with 5 bases in the middle. The CDR3 sequence is CASRGGNQPQHF. In DNA form, the CDR3 reads TGTGCCAGCAGAGGGGGCAATCAGCCCCAGCATTTT.

The V gene is TRBV28, the J gene TRBJ1-5; 10 bases fit TRBD1. The CDR3 sequence is 18 residues long. Germline CDR1 MDHEN, CDR2 SYDVKM. Germline trimming cut 5 bases from V and 4 bases from J; bases unmatched to any gene: 14. CDR3 DNA sequence: TGTGCCAGCAGTCCAGACAGGGGGCATTTACAGGGGAATCAGCCCCAGCATTTT. Residues: CASSPDRGHLQGNQPQHF.

The gene calls are TRBV4-1 and TRBJ2-7, with D possibly TRBD1 on 6 matching bases. Germline V CDR1 and CDR2: MGHRA, YSYEKL. With 2 bases removed from V and 2 bases from J, the gap between germline ends came to 10 bases. CDR3 size: 14 residues. The DNA for the CDR3 is TGCGCCAGCAGCCAACGGACAGACCCCTACGAGCAGTACTTC. Its translation is CASSQRTDPYEQYF.

The chain joins TRBV9 to TRBJ2-2; 11 bases fit TRBD2. The CDR3 covers 18 residues. CDR1 and CDR2 (germline): SGDLS, YYNGEE. The ends lost 0 bases at V and 7 bases at J; junction bases unmatched: 11. This CDR3 is CASSVDRLAGGFGGELFF. The CDR3 DNA follows: TGTGCCAGCAGCGTAGATCGTCTAGCGGGAGGTTTTGGCGGGGAGCTGTTTTTT.

The J gene is TRBJ2-6, the V gene TRBV3-1 (or the pseudogene TRBV3-2); TRBD2 agrees at 8 bases. The CDR3 runs 17 residues. Germline lookup yields CDR1 LGHDT and CDR2 YNNKEL (reference sequence). Trimming took 3 bases from V and 0 from J; bases not matched to a gene: 4. CDR3 in DNA: TGTGCCAGCAGCCAGGGTAGCGGGAACTCTGGGGCCAACGTCCTGACTTTC. Translation: CASSQGSGNSGANVLTF.

To note about this clone: The identical CDR3 is also encoded by other nucleotide sequences in the sample. The chain couples TRBV30 to TRBJ2-5; TRBD2 is a possible D gene (6 bases). The CDR3 totals 12 residues. V was clipped by 3 bases and J by 5 bases, with 10 bases between them. In germline, CDR1 is GTSNPN, CDR2 SVGIG (reference sequence). The CDR3 region is CAWRGRGETQYF. The DNA of the CDR3 is TGTGCCTGGAGGGGCCGGGGGGAGACCCAGTACTTC. Drawing the rest from reference TRBV30 and TRBJ2-5, the complete variable domain is SQTIHQWPATLVQPVGSPLSLECTVEGTSNPNLYWYRQAAGRGLQLLFYSVGIGQISSEVPQNLSASRPQDRQFILSSKKLLLSDSGFYLCAWRGRGETQYFGPGTRLLVL.

The chain links TRBV27 to TRBJ2-7; TRBD2 matches at 11 bases. CDR3 length equals 16 residues. CDR1 and CDR2 (germline): MNHEY, SMNVEV (reference sequence). V gave up 3 bases and J gave up 9 bases; unmatched junction bases: 13. The CDR3: CASSFSPTSGRGGQYF. As DNA, the CDR3 is TGTGCCAGCAGTTTCTCCCCTACTAGCGGGAGAGGGGGGCAGTACTTC.

The chain links TRBV3-1 (or the pseudogene TRBV3-2) to TRBJ2-3; D possibly corresponds to TRBD2 (6 bases). The CDR3 is made up of 15 amino acids. CDR1 is LGHDT and CDR2 is YNNKEL in the germline V gene (reference sequence). V lost 1 base, J lost 0 bases, and 8 bases lay in between. CDR3 sequence: CASSQVAGSTDTQYF. The CDR3 bases are TGTGCCAGCAGCCAAGTGGCGGGGAGCACAGATACGCAGTATTTT.

This rearrangement joins TRBV11-2 to TRBJ2-1; the match to TRBD2 covers 8 bases. This CDR3 has 16 amino acids. V lost 1 base, J lost 7 bases, and 9 bases stayed unmatched. CDR1 is SGHAT and CDR2 is FQNNGV in the germline V gene. The CDR3 nucleotides read TGTGCCAGCAGCTTAGTAACCGGGACTAGATATAATGAGCAGTTCTTC. Its protein is CASSLVTGTRYNEQFF.

The chain links TRBV28 to TRBJ2-4; tentative D call: TRBD1 (5 bases). The V gene's germline CDR1 is MDHEN and CDR2 SYDVKM. Deletions cut 6 bases from V and 0 bases from J, with 12 bases between. This CDR3 is built from 15 residues. CDR3 protein: CASRGPGSAKNIQYF. The CDR3 DNA is TGTGCCAGCAGAGGGCCAGGGTCAGCCAAAAACATTCAGTACTTC.